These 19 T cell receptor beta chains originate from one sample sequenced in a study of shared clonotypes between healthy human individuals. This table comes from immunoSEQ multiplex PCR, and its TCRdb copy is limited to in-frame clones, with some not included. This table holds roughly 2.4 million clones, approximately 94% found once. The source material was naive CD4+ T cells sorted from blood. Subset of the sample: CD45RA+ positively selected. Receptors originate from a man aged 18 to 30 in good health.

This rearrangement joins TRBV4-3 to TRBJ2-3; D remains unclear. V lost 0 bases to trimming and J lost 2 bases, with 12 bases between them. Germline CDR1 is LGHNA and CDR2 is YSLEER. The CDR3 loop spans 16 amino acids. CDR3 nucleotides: TGCGCCAGCAGCCAAGAAGGAGCAAGGGTCACAGATACGCAGTATTTT. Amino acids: CASSQEGARVTDTQYF.

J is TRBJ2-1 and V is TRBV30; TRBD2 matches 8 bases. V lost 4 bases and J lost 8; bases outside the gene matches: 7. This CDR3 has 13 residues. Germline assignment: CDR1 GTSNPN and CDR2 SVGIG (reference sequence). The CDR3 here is CAWKSGSGYEQFF. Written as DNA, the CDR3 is TGTGCCTGGAAGAGCGGGAGTGGCTATGAGCAGTTCTTC.

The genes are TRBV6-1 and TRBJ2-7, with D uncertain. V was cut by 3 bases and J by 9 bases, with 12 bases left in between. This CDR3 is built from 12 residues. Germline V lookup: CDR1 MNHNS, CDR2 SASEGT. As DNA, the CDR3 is TGTGCCAGCAGTGAGTTACCTTGGGGGCAGTACTTC. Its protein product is CASSELPWGQYF.

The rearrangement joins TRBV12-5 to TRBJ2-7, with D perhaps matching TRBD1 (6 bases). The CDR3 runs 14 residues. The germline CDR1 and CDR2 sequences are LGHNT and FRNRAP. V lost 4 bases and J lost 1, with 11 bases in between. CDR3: CASGSGAGSYEQYF. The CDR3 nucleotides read TGTGCTAGTGGTTCAGGGGCAGGTTCCTACGAGCAGTACTTC. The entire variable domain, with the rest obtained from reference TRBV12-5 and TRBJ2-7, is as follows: DARVTQTPRHKVTEMGQEVTMRCQPILGHNTVFWYRQTMMQGLELLAYFRNRAPLDDSGMPKDRFSAEMPDATLATLKIQPSEPRDSAVYFCASGSGAGSYEQYFGPGTRLTVT.

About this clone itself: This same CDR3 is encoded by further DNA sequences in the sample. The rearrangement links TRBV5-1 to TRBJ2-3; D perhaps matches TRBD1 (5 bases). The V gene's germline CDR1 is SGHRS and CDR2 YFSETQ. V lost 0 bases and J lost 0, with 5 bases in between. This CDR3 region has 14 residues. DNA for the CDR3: TGCGCCAGCAGCTTGGAGGGGAGCACAGATACGCAGTATTTT. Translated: CASSLEGSTDTQYF.

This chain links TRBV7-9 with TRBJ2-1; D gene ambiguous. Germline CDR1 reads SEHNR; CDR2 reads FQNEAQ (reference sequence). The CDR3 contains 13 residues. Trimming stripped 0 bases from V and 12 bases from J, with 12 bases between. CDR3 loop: CASSLALGTGQFF. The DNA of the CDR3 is TGTGCCAGCAGCTTAGCTCTGGGTACTGGGCAGTTCTTC.

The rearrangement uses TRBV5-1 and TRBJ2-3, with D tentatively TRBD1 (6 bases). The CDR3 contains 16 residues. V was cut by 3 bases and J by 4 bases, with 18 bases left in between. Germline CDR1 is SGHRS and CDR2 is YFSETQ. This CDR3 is CASSSALTGLADTQYF. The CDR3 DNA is TGCGCCAGCAGCTCGGCCCTAACAGGGTTAGCAGATACGCAGTATTTT.

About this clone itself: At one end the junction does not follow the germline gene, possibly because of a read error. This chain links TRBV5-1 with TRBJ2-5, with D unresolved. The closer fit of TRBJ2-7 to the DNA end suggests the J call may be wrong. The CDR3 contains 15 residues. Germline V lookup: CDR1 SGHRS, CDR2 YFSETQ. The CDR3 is CASSLGRSSSHEQYF. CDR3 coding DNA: TGCGCCAGCAGCCTCGGTCGCAGCAGCTCCCACGAGCAGTACTTC.

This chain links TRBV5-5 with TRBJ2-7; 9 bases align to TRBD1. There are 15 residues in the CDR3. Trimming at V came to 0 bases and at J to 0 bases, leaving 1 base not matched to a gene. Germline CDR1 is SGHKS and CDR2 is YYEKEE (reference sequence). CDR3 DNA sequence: TGTGCCAGCAGCTTGGGGACAGGGGACTCCTACGAGCAGTACTTC. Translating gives CASSLGTGDSYEQYF.

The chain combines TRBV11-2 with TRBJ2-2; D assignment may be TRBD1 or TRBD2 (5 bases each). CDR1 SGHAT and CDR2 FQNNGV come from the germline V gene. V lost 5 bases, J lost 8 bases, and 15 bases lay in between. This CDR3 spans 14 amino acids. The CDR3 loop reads CASSVGPIAGELFF. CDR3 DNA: TGTGCCAGCAGCGTGGGACCAATTGCGGGGGAGCTGTTTTTT.

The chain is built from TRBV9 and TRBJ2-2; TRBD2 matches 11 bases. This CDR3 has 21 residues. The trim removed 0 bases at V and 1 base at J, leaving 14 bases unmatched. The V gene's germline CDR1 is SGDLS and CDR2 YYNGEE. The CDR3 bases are TGTGCCAGCAGCGTAGCTACGGCTAGCGGGGGGCCCTCAATGAACACCGGGGAGCTGTTTTTT. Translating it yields CASSVATASGGPSMNTGELFF.

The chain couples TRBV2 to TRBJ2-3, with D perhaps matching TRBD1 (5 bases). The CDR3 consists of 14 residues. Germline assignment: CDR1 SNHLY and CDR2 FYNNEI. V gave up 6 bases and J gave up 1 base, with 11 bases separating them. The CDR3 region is CASRGPRGTDTQYF. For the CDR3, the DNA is TGTGCCAGCAGGGGGCCACGGGGCACAGATACGCAGTATTTT.

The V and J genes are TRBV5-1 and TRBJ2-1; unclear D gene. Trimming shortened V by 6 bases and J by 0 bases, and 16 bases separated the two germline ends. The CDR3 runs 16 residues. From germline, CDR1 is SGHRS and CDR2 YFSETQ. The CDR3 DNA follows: TGCGCCAGCACACGCCGGCCGGATGACTCCTACAATGAGCAGTTCTTC. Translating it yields CASTRRPDDSYNEQFF.

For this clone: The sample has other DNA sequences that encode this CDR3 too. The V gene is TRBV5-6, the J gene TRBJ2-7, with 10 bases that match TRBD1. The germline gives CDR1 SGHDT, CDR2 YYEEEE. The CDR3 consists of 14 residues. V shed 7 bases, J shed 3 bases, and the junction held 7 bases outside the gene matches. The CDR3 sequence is CASSRDRGGYEQYF. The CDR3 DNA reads TGTGCCAGCTCCCGGGACAGGGGTGGCTACGAGCAGTACTTC.

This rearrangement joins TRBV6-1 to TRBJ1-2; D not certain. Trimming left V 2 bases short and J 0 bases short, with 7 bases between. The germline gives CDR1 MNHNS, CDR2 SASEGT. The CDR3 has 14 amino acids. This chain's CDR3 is CASSEQVTNYGYTF. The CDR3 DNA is TGTGCCAGCAGTGAACAGGTTACTAACTATGGCTACACCTTC.

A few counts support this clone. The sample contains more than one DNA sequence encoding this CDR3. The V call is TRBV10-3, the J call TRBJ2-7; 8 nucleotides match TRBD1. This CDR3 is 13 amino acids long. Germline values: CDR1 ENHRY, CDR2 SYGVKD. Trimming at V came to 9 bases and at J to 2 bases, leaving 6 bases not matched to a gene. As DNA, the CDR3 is TGTGCCATTTCACCGGGACAGGCCTACGAGCAGTACTTC. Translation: CAISPGQAYEQYF.

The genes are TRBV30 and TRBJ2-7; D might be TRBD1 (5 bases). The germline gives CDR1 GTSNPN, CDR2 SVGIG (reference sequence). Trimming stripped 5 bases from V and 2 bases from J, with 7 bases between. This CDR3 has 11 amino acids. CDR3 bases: TGTGCCTGGGGGGCCACCTACGAGCAGTACTTC. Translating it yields CAWGATYEQYF. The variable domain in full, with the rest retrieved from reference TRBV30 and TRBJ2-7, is SQTIHQWPATLVQPVGSPLSLECTVEGTSNPNLYWYRQAAGRGLQLLFYSVGIGQISSEVPQNLSASRPQDRQFILSSKKLLLSDSGFYLCAWGATYEQYFGPGTRLTVT.

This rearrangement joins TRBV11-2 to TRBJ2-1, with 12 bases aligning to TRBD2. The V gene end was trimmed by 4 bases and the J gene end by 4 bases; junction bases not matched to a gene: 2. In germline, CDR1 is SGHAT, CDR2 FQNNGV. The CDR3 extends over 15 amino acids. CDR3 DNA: TGTGCCAGCAGCTCCGGGACTAGCGGGTACAATGAGCAGTTCTTC. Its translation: CASSSGTSGYNEQFF.

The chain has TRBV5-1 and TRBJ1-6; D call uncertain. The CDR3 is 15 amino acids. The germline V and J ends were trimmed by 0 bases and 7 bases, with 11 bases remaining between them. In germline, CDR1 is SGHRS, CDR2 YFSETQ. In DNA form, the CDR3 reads TGCGCCAGCAGCTTGGCGGCGTCGGGGAATTCACCCCTCCACTTT. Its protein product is CASSLAASGNSPLHF.